Presented here are 23 T cell receptor beta chains from one specimen sequenced in a study of vaccination effects on CD4 cells after COVID-19. Within the ViraFEST assay, antigen-specific CD4+ T cells underwent expansion with viral peptide pools prior to sequencing. Isolation of CD4+ T cells took place after less than twelve days of culture. Measured with immunoSEQ multiplex PCR; TCRdb has only the in-frame clones, and not every one. The data show fewer than 65,000 clones, 80% to 90% seen once. These receptors' antigens are unknown. The sequences come from CD4+ T cells from PBMCs cultured with HCoV-229E spike peptides, collected before COVID-19 vaccination. The receptors stem from a human donor who received a COVID-19 vaccine.

The chain is built from TRBV18 and TRBJ1-1; 7 nucleotides agree with TRBD1. Trimming at V came to 6 bases and at J to 1 base, leaving 8 bases not matched to a gene. In germline, CDR1 is KGHSH, CDR2 LQKENI. The CDR3 sequence is 15 residues long. The CDR3 here is CASSITGTANTEAFF. CDR3 DNA sequence: TGTGCCAGCTCGATCACCGGGACAGCGAACACTGAAGCTTTCTTT. The full variable domain, with the rest looked up from reference TRBV18 and TRBJ1-1, is NAGVMQNPRHLVRRRGQEARLRCSPMKGHSHVYWYRQLPEEGLKFMVYLQKENIIDESGMPKERFSAEFPKEGPSILRIQQVVRGDSAAYFCASSITGTANTEAFFGQGTRLTVV.

This clone was counted a single time. The gene calls are TRBV18 and TRBJ1-1, with D hard to call. V gave up 3 bases and J gave up 5 bases, with 7 bases separating them. Germline loops: CDR1 KGHSH, CDR2 LQKENI. The CDR3 runs 12 residues. Here the CDR3 DNA reads TGTGCCAGCTCACCGCCGGCAACTGAAGCTTTCTTT. Translated: CASSPPATEAFF.

The V call is TRBV6-1, the J call TRBJ1-2, with D uncertain. This CDR3 spans 11 amino acids. In germline, CDR1 is MNHNS, CDR2 SASEGT. Trimming cost V 1 base and J 4 bases, with 1 base left between them. CDR3 DNA sequence: TGTGCCAGCAGTGAAGGCTATGGCTACACCTTC. Translating gives CASSEGYGYTF.

This clone appeared a single time. This sequence joins TRBV14 and TRBJ2-2; D is undetermined. Germline CDR1 and CDR2: SGHDN and FVKESK. The CDR3 is 15 residues long. V was pared by 1 base and J by 0 bases, with 6 bases between. The CDR3 DNA sequence: TGTGCCAGCAGCCAAGTTTTCACGAACACCGGGGAGCTGTTTTTT. Amino acid sequence: CASSQVFTNTGELFF.

The chain combines TRBV2 with TRBJ2-7; 7 bases match TRBD2. Germline V CDR1 and CDR2: SNHLY, FYNNEI. With 5 bases clipped from V and 6 bases from J, the junction kept 1 base outside the gene matches. This CDR3 has 11 residues. CDR3 residues: CASSTGGEQYV. The CDR3 DNA sequence: TGTGCCAGCAGTACGGGGGGCGAGCAGTACGTC.

The chain combines TRBV2 with TRBJ1-6; D might be TRBD1 (5 bases). Trimming removed 7 bases from V and 9 bases from J, with 16 bases in between. Per the germline V gene, CDR1 is SNHLY and CDR2 is FYNNEI. This CDR3 has 14 amino acids. CDR3 in amino acids: CASIGVTTSSPLHF. CDR3 DNA: TGTGCCAGCATAGGGGTGACCACTTCTTCACCCCTCCACTTT.

V gene TRBV11-1 combines with J gene TRBJ2-4, with D possibly TRBD2 on 6 matching bases. Trimming left V 8 bases short and J 11 bases short, with 16 bases between. CDR3 length equals 12 residues. Per the germline V gene, CDR1 is SGHAT and CDR2 is FQDESV (reference sequence). CDR3 coding DNA: TGTGCCAGCGGACGGGTGGCGGGGCTTCAGTACTTC. It is translated as CASGRVAGLQYF.

Concerning this clone: Different DNA sequences within this sample yield the same CDR3. This chain connects TRBV18 to TRBJ2-5; D is unclear. The germline V gene has CDR1 KGHSH and CDR2 LQKENI. Trimming took off 5 bases at V and 2 bases at J, with 3 bases between the two ends. The CDR3 has 11 residues. The CDR3 reads CASSSQETQYF. CDR3 nucleotide sequence: TGTGCCAGCTCATCTCAAGAGACCCAGTACTTC.

J is TRBJ2-3 and V is TRBV6-5; D call uncertain. The V end was cut by 5 bases, the J end by 3 bases, with 15 bases between. CDR3 size: 15 residues. Germline V gene lookup returns CDR1 MNHEY and CDR2 SVGAGI. Written as DNA, the CDR3 is TGTGCCAGCAGTCTCAGAGCCCTGGGGACAGATACGCAGTATTTT. Protein product: CASSLRALGTDTQYF.

The chain links TRBV9 to TRBJ1-3; D perhaps matches TRBD1 (5 bases). The CDR3 runs 16 residues. V lost 0 bases and J 0 bases, leaving 10 bases between the germline ends. The germline gives CDR1 SGDLS, CDR2 YYNGEE. The CDR3 spells CASSVEDMSSGNTIYF. The CDR3 DNA sequence: TGTGCCAGCAGCGTAGAGGACATGAGCTCTGGAAACACCATATATTTT.

This chain uses TRBV11-2 with TRBJ2-2; a weak D match, TRBD1 (5 bases). This CDR3 region has 16 residues. Trimming shortened V by 5 bases and J by 0 bases, and 13 bases separated the two germline ends. In germline, CDR1 is SGHAT, CDR2 FQNNGV. CDR3 DNA: TGTGCCAGCAGCCGAGTGGGGCTAGCGAACACCGGGGAGCTGTTTTTT. Translation gives CASSRVGLANTGELFF.

This chain links TRBV19 with TRBJ1-3, with 9 bases aligning to TRBD1. The CDR3 runs to 18 residues. V shed 5 bases and J 2 bases; nucleotides not matched to a gene: 13. Germline assignment: CDR1 LNHDA and CDR2 SQIVND (reference sequence). For the CDR3, the DNA is TGTGCCAGTAGTTCCTGGGGGGACAGGGCCCGGCCTGGAAACACCATATATTTT. Amino acid sequence: CASSSWGDRARPGNTIYF. Together with reference TRBV19 and TRBJ1-3, the CDR3 gives the full variable domain: DGGITQSPKYLFRKEGQNVTLSCEQNLNHDAMYWYRQDPGQGLRLIYYSQIVNDFQKGDIAEGYSVSREKKESFPLTVTSAQKNPTAFYLCASSSWGDRARPGNTIYFGEGSWLTVV.

The CDR3 DNA sequence: TGTGCCAGCAGTTACCGGGGGCAAACAGATACGCAGTATTTT. This translates into CASSYRGQTDTQYF. The chain employs TRBV6-5 and TRBJ2-3; D is perhaps TRBD1 or TRBD2 (6 bases each). CDR1 is MNHEY, CDR2 SVGAGI, per germline. Trimming stripped 2 bases from V and 3 bases from J, with 9 bases between. This CDR3 is built from 14 residues.

This CDR3 is CASSALSGGGGNTIYF. CDR3 DNA: TGCGCCAGCAGCGCTCTTTCGGGGGGCGGCGGAAACACCATATATTTT. The chain employs TRBV4-3 and TRBJ1-3; tentatively, D is TRBD1 (6 bases). Trimming removed 5 bases at V and 4 bases at J, with 18 bases between. This CDR3 contains 16 residues. The V gene's germline CDR1 is LGHNA and CDR2 YSLEER.

The genes are TRBV28 and TRBJ1-2; D is undetermined. Trimming took off 5 bases at V and 8 bases at J, with 15 bases between the two ends. CDR3 length: 13 amino acids. Germline CDR1 reads MDHEN; CDR2 reads SYDVKM. The CDR3 region is CASSLRQHKGYTF. The CDR3 DNA follows: TGTGCCAGCAGTCTCCGGCAACATAAAGGCTACACCTTC.

The rearrangement links TRBV19 to TRBJ2-1, with 7 bases lining up with TRBD1. Looked up from germline, CDR1 is LNHDA and CDR2 is SQIVND (reference sequence). V dropped 7 bases and J dropped 10; count of bases not matched to a gene: 13. The CDR3 spans 14 residues. The CDR3 nucleotides read TGTGCCAGTACCCTATTTACAGGGGAAGGGGAGCAGTTCTTC. Residues: CASTLFTGEGEQFF.

Here the CDR3 reads CAWSVRTVNYGYTF. CDR3 nucleotides: TGTGCCTGGAGTGTACGGACAGTTAACTATGGCTACACCTTC. The chain combines TRBV30 with TRBJ1-2, with a possible D match to TRBD1 (6 bases). V lost 0 bases, J lost 1 base, and 9 bases lay in between. The CDR3 is 14 residues long. Germline loops: CDR1 GTSNPN, CDR2 SVGIG (reference sequence).

V usage is TRBV19 and J usage is TRBJ2-3, with TRBD1 matching over 7 bases. Trimming at V came to 6 bases and at J to 2 bases, leaving 5 bases not matched to a gene. The germline V gene encodes CDR1 LNHDA and CDR2 SQIVND (reference sequence). The CDR3 runs to 14 residues. The CDR3 DNA reads as TGTGCCAGTAGAGACAGGGTAAACACAGATACGCAGTATTTT. Its protein product is CASRDRVNTDTQYF.

This clone was detected once. This chain joins TRBV3-1 (or the pseudogene TRBV3-2) and TRBJ1-3; 9 bases match TRBD1. The germline CDR1 and CDR2 sequences are LGHDT and YNNKEL (reference sequence). The CDR3 is made up of 17 amino acids. The V segment lost 1 base and the J segment 1 base; nucleotides outside the gene matches: 5. CDR3 sequence: CASSQGRDRVSGNTIYF. Written as DNA, the CDR3 is TGTGCCAGCAGCCAAGGCCGGGACAGGGTATCTGGAAACACCATATATTTT.

The rearrangement uses TRBV3-1 (or the pseudogene TRBV3-2) and TRBJ2-5; D is uncertain. The CDR3 runs to 12 residues. With 4 bases removed from V and 0 bases from J, the gap between germline ends came to 3 bases. The V gene's germline CDR1 is LGHDT and CDR2 YNNKEL (reference sequence). CDR3 DNA sequence: TGTGCCAGCAGCCGGGACCAAGAGACCCAGTACTTC. It codes for CASSRDQETQYF.

The chain recombines TRBV5-1 with TRBJ2-7; TRBD1 matches at 8 bases. Unmatched junction bases numbered 5, after V lost 1 base and J lost 2 bases. The CDR3 runs 15 residues. Per germline, CDR1 SGHRS and CDR2 YFSETQ. The CDR3 is CASSLYTGGTYEQYV. The CDR3 DNA reads as TGCGCCAGCAGCTTGTACACAGGGGGTACCTACGAGCAGTACGTC.

The genes are TRBV4-3 and TRBJ2-7; D ambiguous. This CDR3 is built from 14 residues. Germline CDR1 and CDR2: LGHNA and YSLEER. The ends were cut back, 5 bases at V and 5 bases at J, with 16 bases in the middle. CDR3 protein: CASSIKVGFHEQYV. In nucleotides, the CDR3 is TGCGCCAGCAGCATTAAAGTAGGGTTCCACGAGCAGTACGTC.

This clone was counted between two and nine times. The rearrangement uses TRBV5-1 and TRBJ1-3; no clear D. The V gene's germline CDR1 is SGHRS and CDR2 YFSETQ. This CDR3 has 14 residues. Trimming stripped 3 bases from V and 3 bases from J, with 10 bases between. CDR3: CASSSRTDGNTIYF. CDR3 sequence (DNA): TGCGCCAGCAGCTCGAGGACGGATGGAAACACCATATATTTT.